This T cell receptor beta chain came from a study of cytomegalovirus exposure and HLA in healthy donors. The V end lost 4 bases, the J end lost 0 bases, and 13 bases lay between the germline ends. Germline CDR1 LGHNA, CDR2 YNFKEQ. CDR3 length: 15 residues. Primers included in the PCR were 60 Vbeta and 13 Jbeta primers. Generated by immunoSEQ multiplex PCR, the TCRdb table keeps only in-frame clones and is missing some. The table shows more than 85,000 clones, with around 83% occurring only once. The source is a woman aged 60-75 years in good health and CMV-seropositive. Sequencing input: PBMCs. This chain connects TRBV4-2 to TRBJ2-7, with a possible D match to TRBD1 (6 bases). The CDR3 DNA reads TGTGCCAGCAGCCCGTGGGGACACAACTCCTACGAGCAGTACTTC. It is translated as CASSPWGHNSYEQYF.